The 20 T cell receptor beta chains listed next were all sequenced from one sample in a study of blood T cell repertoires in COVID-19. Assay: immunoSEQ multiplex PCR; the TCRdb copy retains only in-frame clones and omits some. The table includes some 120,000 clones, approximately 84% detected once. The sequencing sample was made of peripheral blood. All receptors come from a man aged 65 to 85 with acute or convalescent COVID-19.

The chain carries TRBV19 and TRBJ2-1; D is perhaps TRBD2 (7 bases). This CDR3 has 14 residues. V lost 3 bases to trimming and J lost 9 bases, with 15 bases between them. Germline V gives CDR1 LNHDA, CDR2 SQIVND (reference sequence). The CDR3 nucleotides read TGTGCCAGTAGTATTAAGGGGGGGCCTTTTGAGCAGTTCTTC. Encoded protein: CASSIKGGPFEQFF.

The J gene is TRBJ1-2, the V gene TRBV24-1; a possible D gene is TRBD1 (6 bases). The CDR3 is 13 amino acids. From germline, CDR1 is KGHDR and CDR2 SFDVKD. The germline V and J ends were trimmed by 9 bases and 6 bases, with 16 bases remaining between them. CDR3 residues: CATSAAGADGYTF. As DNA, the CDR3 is TGTGCCACCTCAGCTGCGGGGGCGGATGGCTACACCTTC.

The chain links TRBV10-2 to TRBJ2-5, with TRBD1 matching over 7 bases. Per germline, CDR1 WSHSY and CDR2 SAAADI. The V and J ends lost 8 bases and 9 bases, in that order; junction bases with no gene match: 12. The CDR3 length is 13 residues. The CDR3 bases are TGCGCCAGCCTATTACAGGGGCAGGGGGCCCAGTACTTC. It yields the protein CASLLQGQGAQYF.

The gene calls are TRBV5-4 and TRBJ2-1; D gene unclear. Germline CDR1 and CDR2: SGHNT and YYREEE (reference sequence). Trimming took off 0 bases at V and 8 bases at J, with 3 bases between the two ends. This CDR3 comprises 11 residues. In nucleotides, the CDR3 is TGTGCCAGCAGCTTGGCGGATGAGCAGTTCTTC. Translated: CASSLADEQFF.

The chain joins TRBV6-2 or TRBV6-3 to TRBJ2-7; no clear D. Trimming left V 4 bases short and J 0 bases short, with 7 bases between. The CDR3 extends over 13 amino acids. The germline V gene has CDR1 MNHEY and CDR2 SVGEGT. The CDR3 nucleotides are TGTGCCAGCAGTTCGCCTAGCTCCTACGAGCAGTACTTC. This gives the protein CASSSPSSYEQYF.

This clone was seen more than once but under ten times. CDR3 in DNA: TGTGCCAGCCGAGCCCAGGCGAACGAGCAGTACTTC. Translation: CASRAQANEQYF. V usage is TRBV6-5 and J usage is TRBJ2-7; D is uncertain. This CDR3 has 12 amino acids. Trimming left V 8 bases short and J 5 bases short, with 13 bases between. Germline loops: CDR1 MNHEY, CDR2 SVGAGI.

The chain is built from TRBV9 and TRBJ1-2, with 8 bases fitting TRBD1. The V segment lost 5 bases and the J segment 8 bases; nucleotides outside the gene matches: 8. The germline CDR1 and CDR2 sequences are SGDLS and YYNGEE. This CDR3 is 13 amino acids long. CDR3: CASRPGQGGGYTF. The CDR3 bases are TGTGCCAGCAGACCTGGACAGGGCGGGGGCTACACCTTC.

In DNA, the CDR3 is TGCGCCACCTCCGGGACAGGGTTTGAAAAACTGTTTTTT. This translates into CATSGTGFEKLFF. The gene calls are TRBV10-2 and TRBJ1-4, with 9 bases matching TRBD1. V shed 10 bases and J 7 bases; nucleotides not matched to a gene: 7. The CDR3 loop spans 13 amino acids. Per germline, CDR1 WSHSY and CDR2 SAAADI.

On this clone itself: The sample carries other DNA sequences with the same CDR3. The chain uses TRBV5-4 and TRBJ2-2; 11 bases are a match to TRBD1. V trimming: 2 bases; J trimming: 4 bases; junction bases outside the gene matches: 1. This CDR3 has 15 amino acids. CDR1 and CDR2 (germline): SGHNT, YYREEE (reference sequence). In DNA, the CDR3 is TGTGCCAGCAGCTTAGGGACAGGGGGCACCGGGGAGCTGTTTTTT. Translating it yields CASSLGTGGTGELFF.

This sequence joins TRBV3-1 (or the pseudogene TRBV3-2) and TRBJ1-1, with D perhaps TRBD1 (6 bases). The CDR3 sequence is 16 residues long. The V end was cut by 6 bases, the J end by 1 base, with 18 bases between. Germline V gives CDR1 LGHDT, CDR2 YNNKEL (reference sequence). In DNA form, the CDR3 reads TGTGCCAGCAGTCGACCGATATTAGGGGGGAACACTGAAGCTTTCTTT. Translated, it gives CASSRPILGGNTEAFF.

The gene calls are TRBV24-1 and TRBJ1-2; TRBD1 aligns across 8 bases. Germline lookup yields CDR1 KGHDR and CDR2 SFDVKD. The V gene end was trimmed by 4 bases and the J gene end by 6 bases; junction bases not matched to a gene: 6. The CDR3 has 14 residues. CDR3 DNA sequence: TGTGCCACCAGTGACCGTGGGACAGGTCATGGCTACACCTTC. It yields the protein CATSDRGTGHGYTF.

As DNA, the CDR3 is TGTGCCAGCTCAATTACTAGCGGGCAAGAGACCCAGTACTTC. Its translation is CASSITSGQETQYF. The chain carries TRBV18 and TRBJ2-5; 9 bases map to TRBD2. Germline trimming cut 5 bases from V and 2 bases from J; bases unmatched to any gene: 3. The CDR3 loop spans 14 amino acids. In germline, CDR1 is KGHSH, CDR2 LQKENI.

CDR3 sequence (DNA): TGTGCCAGCAGCCCAAGGACTAGCGGGGGGCTCTCCTACAATGAGCAGTTCTTC. As protein: CASSPRTSGGLSYNEQFF. This rearrangement joins TRBV11-2 to TRBJ2-1; 14 positions agree with TRBD2. Germline assignment: CDR1 SGHAT and CDR2 FQNNGV. Unmatched junction bases numbered 6, after V lost 5 bases and J lost 0 bases. The CDR3 has 18 residues.

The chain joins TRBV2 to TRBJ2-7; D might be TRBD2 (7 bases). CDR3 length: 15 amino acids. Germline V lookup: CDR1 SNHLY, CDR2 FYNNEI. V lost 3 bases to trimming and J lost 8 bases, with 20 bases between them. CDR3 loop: CASSDSGGGHLKQYF. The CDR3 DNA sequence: TGTGCCAGCAGTGATTCGGGGGGCGGACACTTGAAGCAGTACTTC.

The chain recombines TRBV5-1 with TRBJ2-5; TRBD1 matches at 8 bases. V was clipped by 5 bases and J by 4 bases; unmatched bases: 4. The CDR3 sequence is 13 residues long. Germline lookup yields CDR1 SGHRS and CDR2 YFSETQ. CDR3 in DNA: TGCGCCAGCAGGGCTGGACAGGGAGAGACCCAGTACTTC. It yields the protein CASRAGQGETQYF.

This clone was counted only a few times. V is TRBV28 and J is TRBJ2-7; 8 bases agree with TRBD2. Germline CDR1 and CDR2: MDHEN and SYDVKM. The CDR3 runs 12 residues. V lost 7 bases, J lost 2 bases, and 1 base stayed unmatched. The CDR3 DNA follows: TGTGCCAGCAAAGCGGGGGCCTACGAGCAGTACTTC. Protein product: CASKAGAYEQYF.

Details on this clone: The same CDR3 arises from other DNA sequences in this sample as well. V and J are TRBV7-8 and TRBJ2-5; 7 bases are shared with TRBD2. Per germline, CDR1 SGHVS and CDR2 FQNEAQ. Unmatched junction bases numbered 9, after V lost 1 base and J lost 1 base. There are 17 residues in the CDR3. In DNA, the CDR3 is TGTGCCAGCAGCTTAGAAGGGTCGGGGGGTCTCCAAGAGACCCAGTACTTC. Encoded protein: CASSLEGSGGLQETQYF.

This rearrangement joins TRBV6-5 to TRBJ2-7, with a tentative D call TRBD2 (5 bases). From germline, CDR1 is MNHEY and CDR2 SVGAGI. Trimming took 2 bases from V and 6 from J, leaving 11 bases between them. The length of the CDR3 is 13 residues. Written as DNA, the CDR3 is TGTGCCAGCAGTTACATACGGGGATCCGAGCAGTACTTC. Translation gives CASSYIRGSEQYF.

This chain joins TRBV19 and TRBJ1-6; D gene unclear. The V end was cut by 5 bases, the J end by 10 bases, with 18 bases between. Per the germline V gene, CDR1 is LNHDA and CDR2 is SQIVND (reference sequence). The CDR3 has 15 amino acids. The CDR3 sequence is CASSPSELLPSPLHF. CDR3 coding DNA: TGTGCCAGTAGTCCCTCTGAGCTCCTGCCCTCACCCCTCCACTTT. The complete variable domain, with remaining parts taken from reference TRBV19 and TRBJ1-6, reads DGGITQSPKYLFRKEGQNVTLSCEQNLNHDAMYWYRQDPGQGLRLIYYSQIVNDFQKGDIAEGYSVSREKKESFPLTVTSAQKNPTAFYLCASSPSELLPSPLHFGNGTRLTVT.

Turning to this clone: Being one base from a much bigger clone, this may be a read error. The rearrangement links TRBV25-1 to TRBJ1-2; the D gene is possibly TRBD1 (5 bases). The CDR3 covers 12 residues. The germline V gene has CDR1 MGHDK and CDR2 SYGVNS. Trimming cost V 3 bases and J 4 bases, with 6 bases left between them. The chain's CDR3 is CASSEDTYGYTF. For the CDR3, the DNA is TGTGCCAGCAGTGAGGACACCTATGGCTACACCTTC.